This T cell receptor beta chain was retrieved from a study of blood T cell repertoires in COVID-19. About the research overall: Spain, Italy and the United States supplied samples that represented acute and convalescent COVID-19. T cells, B-cell-depleted T cells, or PBMCs provided the cDNA or gDNA that served as material.

The study drew participants aged about 18 to 89 years from some 25 US areas. Assignment of participants to cohorts was predicated upon participant-reported clinical history. The CDR3 covers 14 residues. V was trimmed by 0 bases and J by 2 bases, leaving 8 bases between them. Germline V gives CDR1 ENHRY, CDR2 SYGVKD. The method was immunoSEQ multiplex PCR; TCRdb's version includes in-frame clones alone and lacks a portion of them. The table has some 130,000 clones, roughly 83% seen once. This chain uses TRBV10-3 with TRBJ2-7; D possibly corresponds to TRBD1 (5 bases). This sequence originates from a man aged 35 to 55 with acute COVID-19. Sequenced material: PBMCs or T cells enriched from blood (not recorded which). The CDR3 is CAISESTEPYEQYF. For the CDR3, the DNA is TGTGCCATCAGTGAGTCGACAGAACCCTACGAGCAGTACTTC.